Following are 7 T cell receptor beta chains from one sample sequenced in a study of T cell responses to AZD1222 COVID-19 vaccine. Produced via immunoSEQ multiplex PCR; TCRdb's table is partial and in-frame only. The table has more than 100,000 clones, 70% to 90% seen once; the top ten hold less than 6%. The sample was peripheral blood, taken on day 0 of AZD1222 vaccination. All receptors derive from an adult in good health.

The chain has TRBV7-6 and TRBJ2-3, with 8 positions matching TRBD2. The junction had 9 bases not matched to a gene; V was cut back by 1 base and J by 6 bases. Germline V CDR1 and CDR2: SGHVS, FNYEAQ. The CDR3 is made up of 16 amino acids. CDR3 in amino acids: CASSLEWRGVWDTQYF. CDR3 DNA sequence: TGTGCCAGCAGCTTAGAGTGGCGGGGGGTTTGGGATACGCAGTATTTT.

This clone was detected a few times. The rearrangement links TRBV7-3 to TRBJ2-1; 9 bases are shared with TRBD1. Germline loops: CDR1 SGHTA, CDR2 FQGTGA. The CDR3 sequence is 15 residues long. The junction had 7 bases not matched to a gene; V was cut back by 1 base and J by 9 bases. The CDR3: CASSLMGTGSGEQFF. The CDR3 DNA sequence: TGTGCCAGCAGCTTAATGGGGACAGGGAGCGGTGAGCAGTTCTTC.

Only one count was recorded for this clone. This chain links TRBV4-2 with TRBJ2-1, with D perhaps matching TRBD1 (6 bases). Germline CDR1 is LGHNA and CDR2 is YNFKEQ. V lost 4 bases and J lost 4, with 17 bases in between. This CDR3 spans 16 amino acids. Written as DNA, the CDR3 is TGTGCCAGCAGCCTGCGGGCGGACAGTGGGTACAATGAGCAGTTCTTC. Translation: CASSLRADSGYNEQFF.

The chain has TRBV6-5 and TRBJ1-5; D call uncertain. V was trimmed by 6 bases and J by 0 bases, leaving 12 bases between them. The CDR3 extends over 15 amino acids. CDR1 and CDR2 from the germline V gene are MNHEY and SVGAGI. CDR3 DNA: TGTGCCAGCAGCCTCAAGGCCCTTAGCAATCAGCCCCAGCATTTT. Translated: CASSLKALSNQPQHF.

The chain has TRBV7-2 and TRBJ2-3, with 8 bases aligning to TRBD2. This CDR3 contains 15 residues. Per the germline V gene, CDR1 is SGHTA and CDR2 is FQGNSA. The J segment lost 2 bases and the V segment lost 3 bases, leaving 4 bases of the junction unmatched. The CDR3 reads CASSFSGAYTDTQYF. The CDR3 DNA reads as TGTGCCAGCAGCTTTAGCGGGGCGTACACAGATACGCAGTATTTT.

The chain links TRBV15 to TRBJ1-2; D is possibly TRBD1 (5 bases). V was trimmed by 8 bases and J by 4 bases, leaving 17 bases between them. The germline V gene has CDR1 LNHNV and CDR2 YYDKDF (reference sequence). The CDR3 is 14 amino acids. CDR3 amino acids: CATGTGSPRYGYTF. DNA of the CDR3: TGTGCCACCGGGACCGGGTCCCCCCGCTATGGCTACACCTTC.

V gene TRBV4-1 combines with J gene TRBJ1-5; no reliable D call. CDR1 and CDR2 (germline): MGHRA, YSYEKL. This CDR3 is 15 amino acids long. V shed 4 bases and J shed 2 bases, with 12 bases lying between them. CDR3 in DNA: TGCGCCAGCAGCCCCCCGGACGCGGGCAATCAGCCCCAGCATTTT. Its protein is CASSPPDAGNQPQHF.